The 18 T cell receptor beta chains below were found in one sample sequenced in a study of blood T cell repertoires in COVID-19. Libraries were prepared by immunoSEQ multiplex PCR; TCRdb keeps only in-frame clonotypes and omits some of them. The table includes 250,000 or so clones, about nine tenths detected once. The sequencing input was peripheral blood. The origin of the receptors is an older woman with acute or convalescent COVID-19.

CDR3 loop: CASSMGDRSFGTEAFF. The CDR3 region has the DNA TGTGCCAGTAGTATGGGGGACAGGTCTTTTGGAACTGAAGCTTTCTTT. J is TRBJ1-1 and V is TRBV19; the match to TRBD1 covers 8 bases. Germline V gene sequence: CDR1 LNHDA, CDR2 SQIVND (reference sequence). CDR3 length: 16 residues. Trimming cost V 3 bases and J 5 bases; bases outside gene matches: 11.

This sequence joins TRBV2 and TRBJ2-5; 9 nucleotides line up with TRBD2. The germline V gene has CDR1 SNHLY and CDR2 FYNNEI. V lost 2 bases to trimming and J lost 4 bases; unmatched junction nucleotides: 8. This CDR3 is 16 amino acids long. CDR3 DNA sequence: TGTGCCAGCAGTGAAACCGGCGGGGGGGCCCTAGAGACCCAGTACTTC. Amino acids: CASSETGGGALETQYF.

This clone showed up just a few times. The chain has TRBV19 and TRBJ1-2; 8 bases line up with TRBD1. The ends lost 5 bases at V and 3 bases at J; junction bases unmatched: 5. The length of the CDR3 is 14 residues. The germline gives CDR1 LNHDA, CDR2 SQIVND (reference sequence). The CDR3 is CASSRTGTYYGYTF. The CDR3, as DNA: TGTGCCAGTAGTCGGACAGGGACTTACTATGGCTACACCTTC.

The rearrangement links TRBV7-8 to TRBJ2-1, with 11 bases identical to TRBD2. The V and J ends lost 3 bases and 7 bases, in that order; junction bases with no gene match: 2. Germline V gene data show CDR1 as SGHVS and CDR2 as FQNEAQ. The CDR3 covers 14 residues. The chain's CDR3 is CASSFRLAGNEQFF. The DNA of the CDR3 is TGTGCCAGCAGCTTTAGACTAGCGGGGAATGAGCAGTTCTTC.

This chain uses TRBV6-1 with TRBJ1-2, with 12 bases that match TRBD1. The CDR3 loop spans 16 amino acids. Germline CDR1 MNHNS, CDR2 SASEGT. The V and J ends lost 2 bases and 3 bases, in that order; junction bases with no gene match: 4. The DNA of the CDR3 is TGTGCCAGCAGTGAATCGGGGACAGGGGGCGACTATGGCTACACCTTC. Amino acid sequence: CASSESGTGGDYGYTF.

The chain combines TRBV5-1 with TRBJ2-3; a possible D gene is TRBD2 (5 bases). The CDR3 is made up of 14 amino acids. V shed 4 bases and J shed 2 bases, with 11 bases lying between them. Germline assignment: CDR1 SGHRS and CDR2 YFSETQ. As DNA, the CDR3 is TGCGCCAGCAGCCACGGGGTACACACAGATACGCAGTATTTT. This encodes CASSHGVHTDTQYF.

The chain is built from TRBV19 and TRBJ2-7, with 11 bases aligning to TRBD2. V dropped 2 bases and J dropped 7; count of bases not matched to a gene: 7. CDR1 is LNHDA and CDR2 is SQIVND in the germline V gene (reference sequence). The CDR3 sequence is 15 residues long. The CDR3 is CASSITSGSPGEQYF. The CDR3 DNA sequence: TGTGCCAGTAGTATAACTAGCGGGAGTCCCGGGGAGCAGTACTTC.

This chain's CDR3 is CAWIRPPEGGYTF. CDR3 sequence (DNA): TGTGCCTGGATCCGACCGCCCGAGGGAGGCTACACCTTC. This chain joins TRBV30 and TRBJ1-2; D is unresolved. The V gene's germline CDR1 is GTSNPN and CDR2 SVGIG (reference sequence). The germline V and J ends were trimmed by 4 bases and 8 bases, with 17 bases remaining between them. CDR3 length: 13 residues. Together with reference TRBV30 and TRBJ1-2, the CDR3 gives the full variable domain: SQTIHQWPATLVQPVGSPLSLECTVEGTSNPNLYWYRQAAGRGLQLLFYSVGIGQISSEVPQNLSASRPQDRQFILSSKKLLLSDSGFYLCAWIRPPEGGYTFGSGTRLTVV.

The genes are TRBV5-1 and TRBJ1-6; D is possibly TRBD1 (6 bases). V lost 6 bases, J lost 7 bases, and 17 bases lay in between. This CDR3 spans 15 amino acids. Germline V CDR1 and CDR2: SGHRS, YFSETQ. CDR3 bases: TGCGCCAGCACCCCAGCCGGGACAACGAATTCACCCCTCCACTTT. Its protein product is CASTPAGTTNSPLHF.

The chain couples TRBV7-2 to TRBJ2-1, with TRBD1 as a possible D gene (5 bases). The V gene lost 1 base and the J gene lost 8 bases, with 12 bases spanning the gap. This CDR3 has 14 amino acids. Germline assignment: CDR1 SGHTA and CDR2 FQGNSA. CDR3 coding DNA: TGTGCCAGCAGCTTAGGACAGCCTCTCCATGAGCAGTTCTTC. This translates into CASSLGQPLHEQFF. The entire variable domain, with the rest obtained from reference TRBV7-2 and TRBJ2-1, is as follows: GAGVSQSPSNKVTEKGKDVELRCDPISGHTALYWYRQSLGQGLEFLIYFQGNSAPDKSGLPSDRFSAERTGGSVSTLTIQRTQQEDSAVYLCASSLGQPLHEQFFGPGTRLTVL.

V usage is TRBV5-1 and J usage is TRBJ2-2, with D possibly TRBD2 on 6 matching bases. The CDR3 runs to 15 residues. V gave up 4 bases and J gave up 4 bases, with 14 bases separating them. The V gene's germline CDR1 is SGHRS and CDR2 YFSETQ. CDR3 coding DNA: TGCGCCAGCAGCCCGGTGGCGGGACCCACCGGGGAGCTGTTTTTT. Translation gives CASSPVAGPTGELFF.

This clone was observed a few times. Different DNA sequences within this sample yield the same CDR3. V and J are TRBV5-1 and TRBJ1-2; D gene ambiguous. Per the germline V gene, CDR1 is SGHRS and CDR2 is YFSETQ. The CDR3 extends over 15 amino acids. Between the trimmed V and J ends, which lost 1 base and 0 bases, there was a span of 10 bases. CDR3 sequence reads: CASSLTAGANYGYTF. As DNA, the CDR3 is TGCGCCAGCAGCTTGACGGCAGGTGCTAACTATGGCTACACCTTC.

As DNA, the CDR3 is TGTGCCAGCAGACCTAGCGGGGGGGCAGAGACCCAGTACTTC. It is translated as CASRPSGGAETQYF. The chain combines TRBV6-2 or TRBV6-3 with TRBJ2-5, with TRBD2 identical over 12 bases. The V gene end was trimmed by 6 bases and the J gene end by 4 bases; junction bases not matched to a gene: 3. Germline values: CDR1 MNHEY, CDR2 SVGEGT. The length of the CDR3 is 14 residues.

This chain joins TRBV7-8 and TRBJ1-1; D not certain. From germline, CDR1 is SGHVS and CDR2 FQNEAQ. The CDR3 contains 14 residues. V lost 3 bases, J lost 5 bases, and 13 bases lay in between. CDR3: CASSFSEVATEAFF. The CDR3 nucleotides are TGTGCCAGCAGCTTTTCGGAGGTGGCAACTGAAGCTTTCTTT.

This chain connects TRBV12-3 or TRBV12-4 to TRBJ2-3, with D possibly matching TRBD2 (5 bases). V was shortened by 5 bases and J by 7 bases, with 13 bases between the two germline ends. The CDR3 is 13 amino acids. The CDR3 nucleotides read TGTGCCAGCAGTATCAACGAGGGTAATACGCAGTATTTT. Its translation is CASSINEGNTQYF.

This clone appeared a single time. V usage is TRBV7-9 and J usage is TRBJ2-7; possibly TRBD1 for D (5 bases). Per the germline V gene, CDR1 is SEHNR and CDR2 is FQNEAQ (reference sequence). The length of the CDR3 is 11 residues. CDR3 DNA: TGTGCTTCGGATAGGGGCTACGAGCAGTACTTC. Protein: CASDRGYEQYF.

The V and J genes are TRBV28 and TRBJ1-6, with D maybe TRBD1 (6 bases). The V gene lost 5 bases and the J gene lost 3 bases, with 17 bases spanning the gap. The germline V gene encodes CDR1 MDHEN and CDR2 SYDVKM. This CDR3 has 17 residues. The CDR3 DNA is TGTGCCAGCAGTCTATATAGGGGGGGACTCTATAATTCACCCCTCCACTTT. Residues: CASSLYRGGLYNSPLHF.

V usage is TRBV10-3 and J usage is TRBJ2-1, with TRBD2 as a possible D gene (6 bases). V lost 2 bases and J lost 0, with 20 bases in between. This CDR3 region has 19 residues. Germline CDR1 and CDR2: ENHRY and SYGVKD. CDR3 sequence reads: CAISEGAGRSTSSYNEQFF. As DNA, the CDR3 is TGTGCCATCAGTGAGGGGGCGGGGCGATCTACCAGCTCCTACAATGAGCAGTTCTTC.